Included here is one TCR beta chain sequence, with context. The source of the sample is a study of blood T cell repertoires in COVID-19. Turning to the study itself: Sites in the United States, Italy and Spain provided acute and convalescent COVID-19 samples. Sample material is recorded as cDNA or gDNA derived from T cells, B-cell-depleted T cells, or PBMCs.

In the original analysis: Amplification of reference gene primers provided the estimated nucleated cell counts. Data came from immunoSEQ multiplex PCR; TCRdb stores just in-frame clones and leaves some out. That table supplies the V and J calls and clone size; D and trimming were determined from the DNA. This sample has over 20,000 clones; 89% occur once, and the top ten carry 5.5% to 6.5%. Germline V gene lookup returns CDR1 SGDLS and CDR2 YYNGEE. V was pared by 0 bases and J by 12 bases, with 6 bases of the junction left unmatched. The CDR3 extends over 14 amino acids. The origin of this receptor is a human donor in a cohort sampled during active COVID-19. The V call is TRBV9, the J call TRBJ2-1, with 10 bases identical to TRBD2. The sequenced sample consisted of peripheral blood. The CDR3 protein is CASSVVALAGVQFF. The CDR3 bases are TGTGCCAGCAGCGTAGTTGCCCTAGCGGGGGTGCAGTTCTTC.